The entry that follows covers one T cell receptor beta chain sequence. The data belong to a study of blood T cells in healthy people across ages. Study-level background: Capture via template switching afforded approximately one barcoded beta molecule per two T cells.

The V gene lost 3 bases and the J gene lost 5 bases, with 13 bases spanning the gap. The CDR3 has 14 amino acids. The authors ran a second PCR of about 7 to 11 cycles using a sample-barcoded 5' primer and a J-beta primer mix. In TCRdb, the 5' RACE reads were re-called with MiXCR into one record per CDR3 protein. The table has about 810,000 distinct CDR3 sequences, approximately 35% seen once; the top ten hold 10% to 15%. This receptor was taken from a man between 18 and 29 years old in good health. The rearrangement links TRBV12-3 or TRBV12-4 to TRBJ1-1; D is uncertain. The sequenced material came from blood. The CDR3, as DNA: TGTGCCAGCAGTTTTACGGCGATGGAGACTGAAGCTTTCTTT. Translation gives CASSFTAMETEAFF.